This T cell receptor beta chain emerged from a study of T cell responses to AZD1222 COVID-19 vaccine. Findings of the study overall: Baseline seropositivity characterized only a handful of AZD1222 recipients.

The method was immunoSEQ multiplex PCR; TCRdb's version includes in-frame clones alone and lacks a portion of them. The sample includes about 85,000 clones, 65% to 90% of them seen just once. The CDR3 spans 13 residues. V lost 7 bases and J 4 bases, leaving 14 bases between the germline ends. CDR1 and CDR2 (germline): MDHEN, SYDVKM. A remark on this clone: Its antigen remains unidentified.

The rearrangement joins TRBV28 to TRBJ2-7; tentatively, D is TRBD1 (6 bases). Source: peripheral blood, taken on day 0 of AZD1222 vaccination. The clonotype was recovered from an adult in good health. In DNA, the CDR3 is TGTGCCAGCACCCAGGACAGTCGATACGAGCAGTACTTC. It yields the protein CASTQDSRYEQYF. Full variable domain (missing parts from reference TRBV28 and TRBJ2-7): DVKVTQSSRYLVKRTGEKVFLECVQDMDHENMFWYRQDPGLGLRLIYFSYDVKMKEKGDIPEGYSVSREKKERFSLILESASTNQTSMYLCASTQDSRYEQYFGPGTRLTVT.